The next 14 T cell receptor beta chains were all read from a single sample in a study of CD4 and CD8 cells across lung adenocarcinoma regions. TCRdb re-called the PCR reads through MiXCR, storing one row per CDR3 protein. This table has some 7,700 distinct CDR3 sequences, about 43% appearing once. The sequenced sample consisted of CD4+ T cells from the margin of a lung tumor. All receptors come from a male donor with lung adenocarcinoma. The CD4 and CD8 labels of this study may be unreliable.

The V gene is TRBV6-5, the J gene TRBJ2-3, with 7 bases aligning to TRBD2. This CDR3 region has 14 residues. J gave up 2 bases and V 4 bases, and 3 bases lay outside the gene matches. The germline gives CDR1 MNHEY, CDR2 SVGAGI. The CDR3 sequence: CASSWGGPTDTQYF. For the CDR3, the DNA is TGTGCCAGCAGTTGGGGAGGGCCCACAGATACGCAGTATTTT.

In this sample, this clonotype is medium-sized. The chain has TRBV6-1 and TRBJ2-1; weak D call: TRBD2 (7 bases). Matching the DNA end better, TRBJ2-7 makes the J call doubtful. CDR3 length: 15 amino acids. Germline lookup yields CDR1 MNHNS and CDR2 SASEGT. CDR3 coding DNA: TGTGCCAGCAGACAGAACAGGGAGGGGAACAATGAGCAGTACTTC. This gives the protein CASRQNREGNNEQYF.

This clonotype is termed large. V and J are TRBV27 and TRBJ2-1, with D perhaps TRBD2 (6 bases). The J call is doubtful: the DNA matches TRBJ2-7 better. The CDR3 covers 17 residues. The V gene's germline CDR1 is MNHEY and CDR2 SMNVEV (reference sequence). The CDR3 DNA reads TGTGCCAGCAGTTTATTAGGGGCCCGGGCGGGATTCTACGAGCAGTACTTC. Encoded protein: CASSLLGARAGFYEQYF.

In this sample, this clonotype is medium-sized. The J gene is TRBJ2-3, the V gene TRBV6-6; 10 bases line up with TRBD2. Germline CDR1 MNHNY, CDR2 SVGAGI (reference sequence). The CDR3 length is 17 residues. Trimming took 6 bases from V and 1 from J; bases not matched to a gene: 10. CDR3 region: CASSRIIGTSGTDTQYF. CDR3 sequence (DNA): TGTGCCAGCAGCCGCATCATAGGGACTAGCGGCACAGATACGCAGTATTTT.

The chain is built from TRBV6-1 and TRBJ2-1, with D possibly being TRBD2 (5 bases). This CDR3 has 15 amino acids. CDR1 and CDR2 from the germline V gene are MNHNS and SASEGT. V lost 5 bases and J 12 bases, leaving 23 bases between the germline ends. The CDR3 coding sequence is TGTGCCAGCAGTCGGACGGGCGGGTTCTACGATGCGCAGTTCTTC. Encoded protein: CASSRTGGFYDAQFF.

This clonotype is judged medium-sized. The chain has TRBV24-1 and TRBJ2-1; 7 bases are a match to TRBD1. The J call is uncertain, as TRBJ2-7 better fits the DNA end. Germline V CDR1 and CDR2: KGHDR, SFDVKD. The CDR3 contains 15 residues. In DNA form, the CDR3 reads TGTGCCACCAGTGACAATAGGGACAGCCTCTACGAGCAGTACTTC. This encodes CATSDNRDSLYEQYF.

The table lists this clonotype with a count of one. One end of the junction varies from germline; a read error may be responsible. This chain connects TRBV6-1 to TRBJ2-1; 13 bases map to TRBD2. Germline V CDR1 and CDR2: MNHNS, SASEGT. The CDR3 runs to 17 residues. In nucleotides, the CDR3 is TGTGCCAGCAGCCGGACTAGCGGGGGAAGGTGCTACAATACGCAGTATTTC. Translation gives CASSRTSGGRCYNTQYF.

The CDR3 region is CASSSRAESSYEQYF. In nucleotides, the CDR3 is TGTGCCAGCTCGTCCCGGGCCGAAAGCTCCTACGAGCAGTACTTC. The rearrangement joins TRBV6-1 to TRBJ2-1, with unresolved D. The J call may be faulty, since TRBJ2-7 better matches the DNA end. CDR1 and CDR2 from the germline V gene are MNHNS and SASEGT. This CDR3 is 15 amino acids long.

The V and J genes are TRBV6-1 and TRBJ2-7; a possible D gene is TRBD1 (6 bases). The germline V and J ends were trimmed by 0 bases and 0 bases, with 9 bases remaining between them. Germline V gene sequence: CDR1 MNHNS, CDR2 SASEGT. The CDR3 runs 15 residues. The CDR3: CASSEAQGSSYEQYF. CDR3 nucleotides: TGTGCCAGCAGTGAAGCGCAGGGGAGCTCCTACGAGCAGTACTTC.

The chain couples TRBV27 to TRBJ2-7, with a weak D call TRBD1 (5 bases). CDR3 length: 12 residues. The germline CDR1 and CDR2 sequences are MNHEY and SMNVEV (reference sequence). The germline V and J ends were trimmed by 4 bases and 5 bases, with 9 bases remaining between them. This CDR3 is CASSSQGNEQYF. CDR3 DNA sequence: TGTGCCAGCAGTTCCCAGGGTAACGAGCAGTACTTC.

A remark on this clonotype: A junction boundary mismatches the germline segment, possibly from a read error. The chain carries TRBV27 and TRBJ2-5; D ambiguous. Germline-derived CDR1 and CDR2 are MNHEY and SMNVEV (reference sequence). The CDR3 is 16 residues long. Here the CDR3 DNA reads TGTGCCAGCAGTTTATTAGGGCAGCCTCTGGAAGATACCCAGTACTTC. Its translation is CASSLLGQPLEDTQYF.

This sequence joins TRBV10-3 and TRBJ2-3; perhaps TRBD2 as D (6 bases). The germline V and J ends were trimmed by 3 bases and 10 bases, with 26 bases remaining between them. The CDR3 is 17 residues long. Germline values: CDR1 ENHRY, CDR2 SYGVKD. The CDR3 DNA reads as TGTGCCATCAGTGACCCCCCGGAGGGTGCGGGCACCGGTGCGCAGTATTTT. Translated: CAISDPPEGAGTGAQYF.

The chain employs TRBV20-1 and TRBJ2-1; the D gene is possibly TRBD1 (6 bases). CDR3 size: 12 residues. The V gene's germline CDR1 is DFQATT and CDR2 SNEGSKA (reference sequence). Trimming took off 6 bases at V and 12 bases at J, with 18 bases between the two ends. In nucleotides, the CDR3 is TGCAGTGCCCGTGTGGGGGACAATACGCAGTTCTTC. It encodes CSARVGDNTQFF.

This clonotype was observed at least ten times. The gene calls are TRBV6-2 or TRBV6-3 and TRBJ2-1, with TRBD2 as a possible D gene (6 bases). The CDR3 consists of 15 residues. Germline V CDR1 and CDR2: MNHEY, SVGEGT. The V gene lost 2 bases and the J gene lost 5 bases, with 13 bases spanning the gap. CDR3 nucleotides: TGTGCCAGCAGTTACGCCAGGGACTCTGACAATGAGCAGTTCTTC. Translating it yields CASSYARDSDNEQFF.